This T cell receptor (beta chain) stems from a study of cytomegalovirus exposure and HLA in healthy donors. The CDR3 totals 15 residues. Germline V gene lookup returns CDR1 LGHNA and CDR2 YNFKEQ. V lost 2 bases to trimming and J lost 5 bases; unmatched junction nucleotides: 6. Regarding this clone: Its specificity is unknown.

Study results and caveats: In a later analysis, specific HLA alleles were associated with around 17,000 TCR beta sequences at a 0.05 false discovery rate. Common viral pathogens (according to a later analysis) appeared linked to several of the most significant clusters.

The PCR used 60 Vbeta and 13 Jbeta primers. Assay used: immunoSEQ multiplex PCR; TCRdb lists only in-frame clones, some missing. The repertoire holds 90,000 to 150,000 clones, with approximately 80% as singletons. This sequence originates from a man in his fifties in good health and CMV-seropositive. Sequenced input: PBMCs. The gene calls are TRBV4-2 and TRBJ1-1, with 9 bases that match TRBD1. DNA of the CDR3: TGTGCCAGCAGCCAAATGGGACAGGGTGGGACTGAAGCTTTCTTT. Protein sequence: CASSQMGQGGTEAFF.